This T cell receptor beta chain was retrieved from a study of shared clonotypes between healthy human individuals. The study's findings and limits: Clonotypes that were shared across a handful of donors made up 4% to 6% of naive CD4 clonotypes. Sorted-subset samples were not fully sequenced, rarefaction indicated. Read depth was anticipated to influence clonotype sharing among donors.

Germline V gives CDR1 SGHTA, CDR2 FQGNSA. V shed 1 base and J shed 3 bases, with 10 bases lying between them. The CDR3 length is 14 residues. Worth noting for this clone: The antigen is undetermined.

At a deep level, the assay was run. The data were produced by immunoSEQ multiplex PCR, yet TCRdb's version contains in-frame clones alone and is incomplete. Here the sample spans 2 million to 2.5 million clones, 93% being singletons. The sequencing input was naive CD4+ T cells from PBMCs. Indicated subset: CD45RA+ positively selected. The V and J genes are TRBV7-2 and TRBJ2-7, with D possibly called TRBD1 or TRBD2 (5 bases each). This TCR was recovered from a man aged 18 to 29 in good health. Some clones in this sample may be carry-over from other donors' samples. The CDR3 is CASSLDRDDYEQYF. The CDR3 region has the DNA TGTGCCAGCAGCTTAGACCGGGACGACTACGAGCAGTACTTC.